The clone carrying this T cell receptor (beta chain) came up a few times. The antigen is unknown. The data originate from a study of T cells in Graves' hyperthyroidism and ophthalmopathy. Overall study context: Blood was drawn when the patient was first diagnosed and still untreated.

Points from the study as a whole: The model forecast ophthalmopathy, anticipating it by a median around 6.9 months before onset.

There are 14 residues in the CDR3. In germline, CDR1 is SGHTA, CDR2 FQGNSA. V was clipped by 9 bases and J by 6 bases; unmatched bases: 8. The investigators amplified TCR beta CDR3 regions from RNA transcripts. First-round RT-PCR with HTBI primers amplified the TCR CDR3 region. Each CDR3 protein gets one entry after TCRdb re-called the multiplex PCR reads with MiXCR. Seen here are hundreds of thousands of distinct CDR3 sequences, 13% to 15% observed once, and the top ten hold roughly 10%. The material sequenced was blood. This chain uses TRBV7-2 with TRBJ2-1; 10 positions match TRBD2. This TCR derives from a woman between 18 and 29 years old with Graves' hyperthyroidism. The CDR3 DNA sequence: TGTGCCAGTCAGCGGGAGGGAAGTTTCAATGAGCAGTTCTTC. Its protein product is CASQREGSFNEQFF.